Listed below are T cell receptor beta chains from one sample, sequenced in a study of T cells after yellow fever vaccination. A single record per CDR3 protein comes from TCRdb applying MiXCR to the 5' RACE reads. The data contain approximately 130,000 distinct CDR3 sequences, about 16% of them singletons. This specimen consisted of CD8+ T cells sorted from PBMCs, obtained 5 days after the yellow fever booster vaccination. The origin of the receptors is a man aged 18 to 29 who received the YFV17D yellow fever vaccine. The CDR3 runs from the conserved cysteine through the conserved F or W. Each record gives: D gene, clone size, V gene, J gene, CDR3 DNA, CDR3 protein. A D gene is named only where the DNA matches it firmly. Clone size appears in some rows only: once, few, many, or a class for an expanded clone.

>TRBD2|few|TRBV24-1|TRBJ2-1
TGTGCCACCAGTGATCCAATAGCGGGGGGCCCCATCAATGAGCAGTTCTTC
CATSDPIAGGPINEQFF
>TRBD2|NA|TRBV4-1|TRBJ2-1
TGCGCCAGCAGCCAAGTAGCGGGGGAGGCGAATGAGCAGTTCTTC
CASSQVAGEANEQFF
>TRBD1|few|TRBV12-5|TRBJ2-5
TGTGCTAGTGGTCCCGACAGGGGGCGCGGAGAGACCCAGTACTTC
CASGPDRGRGETQYF
>TRBD1|few|TRBV7-9|TRBJ2-1
TGTGCCAGCAGCGGGTTGGACAGGGAATCCTACAATGAGCAGTTCTTC
CASSGLDRESYNEQFF
>NA|few|TRBV5-1|TRBJ2-3
TGCGCCAGCAGCTTTAGAGGGAACACAGATACGCAGTATTTT
CASSFRGNTDTQYF
>TRBD2|NA|TRBV2|TRBJ2-5
TGTGCCAGCAGTGAATGGGCCGGGGGGGCAGAGACCCAGTACTTC
CASSEWAGGAETQYF
>TRBD2|few|TRBV7-9|TRBJ2-5
TGTGCCAGCAGTATAGTGACTAGCGGGGGGGCGTCGGATATCCAGTACTTC
CASSIVTSGGASDIQYF
>TRBD1|NA|TRBV6-1|TRBJ1-1
TGTGCCAGCAGTGAAGCCCCCACAGGGGGCACTGAAGCTTTCTTT
CASSEAPTGGTEAFF
>TRBD2|few|TRBV6-2/TRBV6-3|TRBJ2-5
TGTGCCAGCAGTCCTAGCGGGGGGGCCCGAGAGACCCAGTACTTC
CASSPSGGARETQYF
>TRBD1|once|TRBV27|TRBJ1-6
TGTGCCAGCAGTCACTCGCGGGACAGAAGGGATTCACCCCTCCACTTT
CASSHSRDRRDSPLHF
>NA|NA|TRBV7-9|TRBJ2-2
TGTGCCAGCAGCCCTAGGGAGATCACCGGGGAGCTGTTTTTT
CASSPREITGELFF
>NA|NA|TRBV28|TRBJ2-3
TGTGCTTCCGGGACCCATGCAACAGATATGGCGCAGTATTTT
CASGTHATDMAQYF
>TRBD1|NA|TRBV12-3/TRBV12-4|TRBJ2-5
TGTGCCAGCAGCCCGACAGGGAAACAAGAGACCCAGTACTTC
CASSPTGKQETQYF
>TRBD2|NA|TRBV6-2/TRBV6-3|TRBJ2-5
TGTGCCAGCAGTTCGGGGGGGCGGGCAGAGACCCAGTACTTC
CASSSGGRAETQYF
>TRBD2|NA|TRBV2|TRBJ2-7
TGTGCCAGCCCCGGTGGGGGGGGCTCCTACGAGCAGTACTTC
CASPGGGGSYEQYF
>NA|few|TRBV4-1|TRBJ2-1
TGCGCCAGCAGCCAATCCGGGGTACCCTACAATGAGCAGTTCTTC
CASSQSGVPYNEQFF
>TRBD1|NA|TRBV5-1|TRBJ2-1
TGCGCCAGCAGCTCCGGCTGGGGACAGGGGACCTACAATGAGCAGTTCTTC
CASSSGWGQGTYNEQFF
>NA|NA|TRBV12-3/TRBV12-4|TRBJ1-1
TGTGCCAGCAGATCTCGACTGGCAGGTCTGGACACTGAAGCTTTCTTT
CASRSRLAGLDTEAFF
>NA|many|TRBV12-3/TRBV12-4|TRBJ2-1
TGTGCCAGCAGTTTAATGGAAGAGCAGTTCTTC
CASSLMEEQFF
>NA|few|TRBV27|TRBJ1-5
TGTGCCAGCAGTCCTCAACAACGGCTAGACAATCAGCCCCAGCATTTT
CASSPQQRLDNQPQHF
>NA|NA|TRBV6-2/TRBV6-3|TRBJ1-6
TGTGCCAGCAGTTACTCCCCCAGCTCACCCCTCCACTTT
CASSYSPSSPLHF
>TRBD2|NA|TRBV4-1|TRBJ2-2
TGCGCCAGCAGCCAAGAACCTTCTAGCGGGGGGACCGGGGAGCTGTTTTTT
CASSQEPSSGGTGELFF